The rows below give T cell receptor beta chains drawn from one sample of a study of T cells in localized non-small cell lung cancer. Produced via immunoSEQ multiplex PCR; TCRdb's table is partial and in-frame only. This sample has 100,000 to 150,000 clones, with about 90% found just once. Sequenced material: peripheral blood, taken before any cancer treatment. All receptors derive from a female donor older than 55 with stage I lung adenocarcinoma. Both conserved end residues are part of each CDR3.

v_gene	j_gene	CDR3aa
TRBV7-2	TRBJ1-5	CASSWTAENQPQHF
TRBV6-1	TRBJ2-7	CASSPPGPPDYEQYF
TRBV29-1	TRBJ2-1	CSGATEQFF
TRBV30	TRBJ2-5	CAWSVGGVGETQYF
TRBV10-1	TRBJ2-3	CASRQWDTDTQYF
TRBV13	TRBJ2-5	CASSLKGGGQETQYF
TRBV29-1	TRBJ2-1	CSVDGVAGAAGEQFF
TRBV4-2	TRBJ2-1	CASSQGTSGSLGYNEQFF
TRBV5-1	TRBJ2-1	CASSLGGARPYNEQFF
TRBV10-2	TRBJ2-3	CASSDWDPPNTDTQYF
TRBV7-8	TRBJ2-7	CASSLASGSNGRLYEQYF
TRBV11-3	TRBJ2-7	CASSRSGRDEQYF
TRBV6-4	TRBJ2-3	CASSDTTNTDTQYF
TRBV4-1	TRBJ2-1	CASSQDTSFYNEQFF
TRBV29-1	TRBJ2-5	CSVRLAAETQYF
TRBV1	TRBJ2-5	CTSSQKRKGLVIGETQYF
TRBV18	TRBJ1-1	CASGQDTPEAFF